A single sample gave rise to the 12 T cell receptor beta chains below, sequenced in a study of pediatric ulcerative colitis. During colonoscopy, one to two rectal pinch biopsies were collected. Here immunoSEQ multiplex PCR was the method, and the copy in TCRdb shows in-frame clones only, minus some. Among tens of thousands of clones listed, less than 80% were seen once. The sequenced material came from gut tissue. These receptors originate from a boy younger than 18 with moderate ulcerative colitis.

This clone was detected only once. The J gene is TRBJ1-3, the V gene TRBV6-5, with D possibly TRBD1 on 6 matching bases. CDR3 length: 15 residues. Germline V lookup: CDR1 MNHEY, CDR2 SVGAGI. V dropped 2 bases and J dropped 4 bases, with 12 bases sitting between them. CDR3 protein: CASSYRQGIGNTIYF. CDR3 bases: TGTGCCAGCAGTTACAGGCAGGGGATCGGAAACACCATATATTTT.

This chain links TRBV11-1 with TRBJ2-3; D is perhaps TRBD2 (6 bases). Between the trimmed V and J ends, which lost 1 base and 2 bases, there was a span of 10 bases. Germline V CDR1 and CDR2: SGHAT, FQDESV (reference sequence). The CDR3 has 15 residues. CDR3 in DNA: TGTGCCAGCAGCTTAGGAGGGAGGAACACAGATACGCAGTATTTT. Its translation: CASSLGGRNTDTQYF.

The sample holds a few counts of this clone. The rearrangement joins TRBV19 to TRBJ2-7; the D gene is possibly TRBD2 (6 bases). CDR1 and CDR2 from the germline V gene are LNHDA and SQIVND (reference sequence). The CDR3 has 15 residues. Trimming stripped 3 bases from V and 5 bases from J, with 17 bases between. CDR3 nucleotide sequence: TGTGCCAGTAGTATCGCCGGGACTCGAGTCCACGAGCAGTACTTC. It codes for CASSIAGTRVHEQYF.

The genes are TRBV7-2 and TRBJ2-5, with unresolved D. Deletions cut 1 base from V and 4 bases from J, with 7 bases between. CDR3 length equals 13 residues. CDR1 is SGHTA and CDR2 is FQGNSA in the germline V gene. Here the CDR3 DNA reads TGTGCCAGCAGCTTAGGCCCCCCAGAGACCCAGTACTTC. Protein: CASSLGPPETQYF.

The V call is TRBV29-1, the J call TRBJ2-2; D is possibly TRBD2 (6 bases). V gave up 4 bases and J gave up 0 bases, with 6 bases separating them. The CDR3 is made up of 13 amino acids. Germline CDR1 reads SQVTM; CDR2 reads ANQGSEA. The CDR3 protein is CSVAGANTGELFF. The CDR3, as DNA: TGCAGCGTTGCGGGGGCGAACACCGGGGAGCTGTTTTTT.

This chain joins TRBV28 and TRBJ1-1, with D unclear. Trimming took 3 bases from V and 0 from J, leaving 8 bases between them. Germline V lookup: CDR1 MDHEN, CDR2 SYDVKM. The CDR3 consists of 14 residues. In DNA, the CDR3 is TGTGCCAGCAGTTTGCTACAGTTGAACACTGAAGCTTTCTTT. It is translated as CASSLLQLNTEAFF. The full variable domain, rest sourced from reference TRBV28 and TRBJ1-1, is DVKVTQSSRYLVKRTGEKVFLECVQDMDHENMFWYRQDPGLGLRLIYFSYDVKMKEKGDIPEGYSVSREKKERFSLILESASTNQTSMYLCASSLLQLNTEAFFGQGTRLTVV.

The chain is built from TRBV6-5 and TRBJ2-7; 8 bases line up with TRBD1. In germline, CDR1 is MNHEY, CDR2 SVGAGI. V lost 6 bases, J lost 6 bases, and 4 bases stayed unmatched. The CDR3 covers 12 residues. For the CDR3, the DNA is TGTGCCAGCAGACATACAGGGGGCGAGCAGTACTTC. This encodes CASRHTGGEQYF.

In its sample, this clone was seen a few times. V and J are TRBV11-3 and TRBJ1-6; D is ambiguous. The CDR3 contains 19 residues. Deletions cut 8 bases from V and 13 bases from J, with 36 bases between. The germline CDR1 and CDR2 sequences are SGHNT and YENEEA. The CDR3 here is CASWPRTGGEVAEGSPLHF. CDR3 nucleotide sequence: TGTGCCAGCTGGCCCCGGACGGGAGGTGAAGTTGCCGAAGGTTCCCCCCTCCACTTT.

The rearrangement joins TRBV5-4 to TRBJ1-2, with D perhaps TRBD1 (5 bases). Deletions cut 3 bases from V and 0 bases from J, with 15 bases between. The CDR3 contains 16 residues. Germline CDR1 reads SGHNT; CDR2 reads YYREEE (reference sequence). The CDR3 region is CASSWGFGTSNYGYTF. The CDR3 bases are TGTGCCAGCAGCTGGGGGTTTGGGACCTCTAACTATGGCTACACCTTC.

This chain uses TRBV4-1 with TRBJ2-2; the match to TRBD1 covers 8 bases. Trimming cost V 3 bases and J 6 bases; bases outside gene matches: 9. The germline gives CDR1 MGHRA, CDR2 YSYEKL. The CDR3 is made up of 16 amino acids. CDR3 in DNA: TGCGCCAGCAGCCACGACAGGGGCTCCGGGTCCGGGGAGCTGTTTTTT. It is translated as CASSHDRGSGSGELFF.

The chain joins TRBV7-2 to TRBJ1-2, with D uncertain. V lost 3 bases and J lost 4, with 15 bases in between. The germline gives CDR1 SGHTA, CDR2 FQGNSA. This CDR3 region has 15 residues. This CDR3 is CASSFASRTIYGYTF. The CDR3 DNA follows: TGTGCCAGCAGCTTTGCGTCTCGCACCATCTATGGCTACACCTTC. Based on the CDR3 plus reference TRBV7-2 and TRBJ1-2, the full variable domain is GAGVSQSPSNKVTEKGKDVELRCDPISGHTALYWYRQSLGQGLEFLIYFQGNSAPDKSGLPSDRFSAERTGGSVSTLTIQRTQQEDSAVYLCASSFASRTIYGYTFGSGTRLTVV.

CDR3 sequence (DNA): TGTGCCAGTCGTGGACTAGCGGGGCCCCGTGGCATTCAGTACTTC. Amino acid sequence: CASRGLAGPRGIQYF. This chain joins TRBV19 and TRBJ2-4; 12 bases are shared with TRBD2. CDR3 length: 15 residues. Germline CDR1 and CDR2: LNHDA and SQIVND (reference sequence). After removal of 8 bases from V and 9 bases from J, the junction contained 11 bases not matched to a gene.